The clone carrying this T cell receptor beta chain was counted a few times. The antigen remains undetermined. The data were taken from a study of T cells after yellow fever vaccination. Overall study findings and caveats: Though it reached lower strength, the secondary response hit its peak faster, day 5 versus 15. Most primary-vaccination clones reappeared after the booster (approximately 97% CD4, more than 70% CD8).

Conversion of TCR transcripts into cDNA relied on 5'RACE template switching, which added a universal primer site and UMIs. TCRdb reanalysed the 5' RACE reads using MiXCR and keeps one entry per CDR3 protein. Of 70,000 or so distinct CDR3 sequences in the sample, more than 5.5% were seen once. CDR3 length: 17 residues. The germline gives CDR1 MNHEY, CDR2 SVGAGI. V lost 2 bases, J lost 4 bases, and 8 bases stayed unmatched. This receptor was identified in a man younger than 30 who received the YFV17D yellow fever vaccine. Sequenced here: CD8+ T cells sorted from PBMCs, sampled around 10 days after the first yellow fever vaccination. The chain recombines TRBV6-5 with TRBJ2-2; 9 bases are a match to TRBD1. CDR3 sequence: CASSYGQGLGVTGELFF. CDR3 sequence (DNA): TGTGCCAGCAGTTACGGACAGGGGTTGGGGGTCACCGGGGAGCTGTTTTTT.